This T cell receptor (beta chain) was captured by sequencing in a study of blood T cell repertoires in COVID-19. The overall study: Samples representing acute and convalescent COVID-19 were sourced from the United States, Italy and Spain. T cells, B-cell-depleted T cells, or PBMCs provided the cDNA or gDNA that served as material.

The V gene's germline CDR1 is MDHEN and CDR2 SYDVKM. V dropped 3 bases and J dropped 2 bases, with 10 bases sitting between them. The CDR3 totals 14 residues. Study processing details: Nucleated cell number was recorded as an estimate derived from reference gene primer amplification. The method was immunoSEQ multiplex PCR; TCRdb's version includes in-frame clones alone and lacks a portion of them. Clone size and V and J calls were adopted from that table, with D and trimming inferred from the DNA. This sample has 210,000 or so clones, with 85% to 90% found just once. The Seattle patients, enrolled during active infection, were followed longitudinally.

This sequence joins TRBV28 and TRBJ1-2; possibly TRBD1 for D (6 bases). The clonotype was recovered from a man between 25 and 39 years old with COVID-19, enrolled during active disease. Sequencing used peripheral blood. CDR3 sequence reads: CASSLGRGNYGYTF. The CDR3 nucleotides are TGTGCCAGCAGTTTGGGCAGGGGCAACTATGGCTACACCTTC.